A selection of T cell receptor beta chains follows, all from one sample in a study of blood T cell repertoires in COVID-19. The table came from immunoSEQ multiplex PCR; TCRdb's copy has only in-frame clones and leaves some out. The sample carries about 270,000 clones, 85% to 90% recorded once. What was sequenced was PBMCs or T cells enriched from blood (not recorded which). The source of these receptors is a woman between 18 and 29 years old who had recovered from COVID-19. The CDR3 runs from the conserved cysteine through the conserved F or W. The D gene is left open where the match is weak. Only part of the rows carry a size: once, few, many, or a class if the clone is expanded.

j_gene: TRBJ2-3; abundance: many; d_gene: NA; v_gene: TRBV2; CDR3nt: TGTGCCAGCAGGGAGAGAGATACGCAGTATTTT; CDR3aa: CASRERDTQYF
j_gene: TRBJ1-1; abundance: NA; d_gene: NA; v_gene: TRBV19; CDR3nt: TGTGCCAGTACCCTTCGAGGGGGTCTAACTGAAGCTTTCTTT; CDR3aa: CASTLRGGLTEAFF
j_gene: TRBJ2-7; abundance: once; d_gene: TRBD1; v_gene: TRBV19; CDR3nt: TGTGCCAGTAGTTTGACAGGGTTCTACGAGCAGTACTTC; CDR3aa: CASSLTGFYEQYF
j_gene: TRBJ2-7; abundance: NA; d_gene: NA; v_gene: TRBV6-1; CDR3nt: TGTGCCAGCAGTGGGGGAGACATCGGTAGCTCCTACGAGCAGTACTTC; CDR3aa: CASSGGDIGSSYEQYF
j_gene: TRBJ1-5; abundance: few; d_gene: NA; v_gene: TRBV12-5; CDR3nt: TGTGCTAGTGGTTTGGTACGCGGGGTAGGTCAGCCCCAGCATTTT; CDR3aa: CASGLVRGVGQPQHF
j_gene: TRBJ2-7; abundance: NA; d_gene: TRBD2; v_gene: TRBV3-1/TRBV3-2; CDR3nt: TGTGCCAGCAGCCCAGGACTAGCGCTCGACGAGCAGTACTTC; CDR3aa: CASSPGLALDEQYF
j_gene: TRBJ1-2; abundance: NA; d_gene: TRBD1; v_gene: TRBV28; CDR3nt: TGTGCCAGCAGCCCGGACAGGGTGTTTGACTATGGCTACACCTTC; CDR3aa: CASSPDRVFDYGYTF
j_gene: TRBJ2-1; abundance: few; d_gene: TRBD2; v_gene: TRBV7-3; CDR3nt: TGTGCCAGCAGCTTATGGGCTAGCGGGTACAATGAGCAGTTCTTC; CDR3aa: CASSLWASGYNEQFF
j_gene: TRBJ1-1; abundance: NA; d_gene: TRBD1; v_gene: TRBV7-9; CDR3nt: TGTGCCAGCAGCTTAAGGGGACAGGGAAACACTGAAGCTTTCTTT; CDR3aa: CASSLRGQGNTEAFF
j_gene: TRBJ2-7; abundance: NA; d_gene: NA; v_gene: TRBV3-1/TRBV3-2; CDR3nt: TGTGCCAGCAGCGACCAGGGATTGACCCCCTACGAGCAGTACTTC; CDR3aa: CASSDQGLTPYEQYF
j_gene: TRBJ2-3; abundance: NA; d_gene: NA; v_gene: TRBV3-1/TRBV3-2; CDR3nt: TGTGCCAGCAGTCTCGGGGTTCCTACTAGCACAGATACGCAGTATTTT; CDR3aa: CASSLGVPTSTDTQYF
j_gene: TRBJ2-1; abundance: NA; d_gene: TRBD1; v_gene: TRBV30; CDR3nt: TGTGCCTGGAGTCTCCACAGGGGAACTTACAATGAGCAGTTCTTC; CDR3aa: CAWSLHRGTYNEQFF
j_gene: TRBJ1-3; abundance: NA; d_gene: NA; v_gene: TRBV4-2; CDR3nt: TGTGCCAGCAGAGGGGGGGGCTCTGGAAACACCATATATTTT; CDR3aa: CASRGGGSGNTIYF
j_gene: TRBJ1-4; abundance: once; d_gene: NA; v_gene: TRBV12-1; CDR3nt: TGTGCCAGCAGCTTCAACTCAACTAATGAAAAACTGTTTTTT; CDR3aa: CASSFNSTNEKLFF
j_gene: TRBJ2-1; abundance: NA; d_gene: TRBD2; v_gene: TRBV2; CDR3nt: TGTGCCAGCAGTGAACAGTTACTAGCGGGGGGGTACAATGAGCAGTTCTTC; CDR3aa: CASSEQLLAGGYNEQFF
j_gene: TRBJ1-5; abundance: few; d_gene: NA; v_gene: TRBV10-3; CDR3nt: TGTGCCATCAGTGAGGGTTCAGTTGGGCCCCAGCATTTT; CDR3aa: CAISEGSVGPQHF
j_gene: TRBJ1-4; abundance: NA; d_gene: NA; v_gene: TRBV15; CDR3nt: TGTGCCACCAGGTGGGGGCAGATTGGGGATAAACTGTTTTTT; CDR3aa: CATRWGQIGDKLFF
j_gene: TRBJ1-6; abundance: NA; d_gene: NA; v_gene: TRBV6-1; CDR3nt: TGTGCCAGCAGTGAACTATGGGAGCCCCTCCACTTT; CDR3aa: CASSELWEPLHF
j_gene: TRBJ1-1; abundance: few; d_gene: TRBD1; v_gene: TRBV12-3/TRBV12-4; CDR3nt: TGTGCCAGCAGCGGACAGGGAAGGACTGAAGCTTTCTTT; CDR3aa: CASSGQGRTEAFF
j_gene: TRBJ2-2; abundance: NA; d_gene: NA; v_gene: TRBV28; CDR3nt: TGTGCCAGCAGTTCAATCACCGGGGAGCTGTTTTTT; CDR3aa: CASSSITGELFF
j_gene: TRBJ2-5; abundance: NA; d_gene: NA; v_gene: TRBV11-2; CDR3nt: TGTGCCAGCGGGTACTGGGGCAGGGACCAAGAGACCCAGTACTTC; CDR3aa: CASGYWGRDQETQYF
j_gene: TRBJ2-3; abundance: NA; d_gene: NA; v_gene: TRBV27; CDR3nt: TGTGCCAGCAGTGCCCGAACCCCGACTTTCACAGATACGCAGTATTTT; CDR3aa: CASSARTPTFTDTQYF
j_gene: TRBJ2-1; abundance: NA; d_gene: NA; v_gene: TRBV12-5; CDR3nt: TGTGCTAGTGGTTTCCAGGGTAGTGGAGATGAGCAGTTCTTC; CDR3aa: CASGFQGSGDEQFF
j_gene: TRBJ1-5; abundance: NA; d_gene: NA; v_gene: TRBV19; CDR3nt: TGTGCCAGTAGTATTGGGGGCGCGGGCAATCAGCCCCAGCATTTT; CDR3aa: CASSIGGAGNQPQHF
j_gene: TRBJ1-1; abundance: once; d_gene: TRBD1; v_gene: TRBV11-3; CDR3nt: TGTGCCAGCAGCCCCCGGGACAGCACTGAAGCTTTCTTT; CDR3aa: CASSPRDSTEAFF
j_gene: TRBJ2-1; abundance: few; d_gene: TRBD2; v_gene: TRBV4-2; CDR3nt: TGTGCCAGCAGCCAAGAGACTAGCGGGAGTTACAATGAGCAGTTCTTC; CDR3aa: CASSQETSGSYNEQFF
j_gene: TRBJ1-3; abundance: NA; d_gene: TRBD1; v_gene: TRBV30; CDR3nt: TGTGCCTGGAGCGGGACAGGGGTAATCGGCATCTCTGGAAACACCATATATTTT; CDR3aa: CAWSGTGVIGISGNTIYF
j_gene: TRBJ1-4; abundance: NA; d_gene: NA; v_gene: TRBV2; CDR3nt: TGTGCCAGCAGTGAGGGCGTAGCAACTAATGAAAAACTGTTTTTT; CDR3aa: CASSEGVATNEKLFF
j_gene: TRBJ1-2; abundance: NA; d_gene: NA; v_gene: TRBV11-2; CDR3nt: TGTGCCAGCAGGGAGGGGACGGCTGCCACCCGATCCTATGGCTACACCTTC; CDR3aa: CASREGTAATRSYGYTF
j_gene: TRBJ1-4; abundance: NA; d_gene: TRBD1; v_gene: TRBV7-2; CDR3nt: TGTGCCAGCAGCGAACAGGGGGCACGGAATGAAAAACTGTTTTTT; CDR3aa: CASSEQGARNEKLFF
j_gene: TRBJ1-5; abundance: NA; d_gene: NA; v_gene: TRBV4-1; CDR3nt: TGCGCCAGCAGCCAAGTGCCTGAGAACAATCAGCCCCAGCATTTT; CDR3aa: CASSQVPENNQPQHF